Sequencing of this T cell receptor beta chain was carried out in a study of T cell repertoires in cytomegalovirus infection. Whole-study context: Selected CMV epitopes included recently identified HLA-C-restricted ones as well as well-studied HLA-B-restricted ones. Matching HLA type, along with CMV infection, was indicated by public TCR beta signatures.

Study-wide points: The ex vivo response was dominated by HLA-C-restricted CMV-specific TCR beta clonotypes. Public TCR beta family frequency separated CMV-and-HLA carriers, including in an independent cohort.

Germline lookup yields CDR1 LGHNT and CDR2 FRNRAP. This CDR3 contains 15 residues. Trimming removed 5 bases from V and 4 bases from J, with 17 bases in between. Concerning this clonotype itself: Its antigen remains unidentified.

TCRdb re-called the reads through MiXCR, storing one row per CDR3 protein. In the table there are 700,000 to 900,000 distinct CDR3 sequences, about 29% of which are singletons. V usage is TRBV12-5 and J usage is TRBJ1-1; possibly TRBD1 for D (5 bases). The receptor was derived from a human donor in good health (CMV status not recorded). Some clones in this sample may be carry-over from other donors' samples. Sequencing was performed on cultured CD8+ T cells from PBMCs, taken from culture after CMV antigen stimulation. The CDR3: CASGLGLRAGTEAFF. The CDR3 coding sequence is TGTGCTAGTGGTCTGGGGCTTCGGGCGGGCACTGAAGCTTTCTTT.